The 16 T cell receptor beta chains below come from one sample, sequenced in a study of T cell responses to AZD1222 COVID-19 vaccine. The repertoire was sequenced with immunoSEQ multiplex PCR; TCRdb's copy has only in-frame clones and lacks some. Counted here are over 110,000 clones, 92% occurring once; the ten biggest clones make up about 3%. Here the sequenced sample was peripheral blood, taken on day 0 of AZD1222 vaccination. These receptors came from an adult in good health.

DNA of the CDR3: TGTGCCAGCAGCCAAGATCAGGGGGCCGCTGTCTACGAGCAGTACTTC. It translates to CASSQDQGAAVYEQYF. J is TRBJ2-7 and V is TRBV4-2; 8 bases agree with TRBD1. CDR3 length: 16 residues. V lost 0 bases, J lost 3 bases, and 7 bases stayed unmatched. In germline, CDR1 is LGHNA, CDR2 YNFKEQ.

The chain joins TRBV6-4 to TRBJ2-1; 16 positions match TRBD2. V was pared by 3 bases and J by 14 bases, with 4 bases of the junction left unmatched. The CDR3 consists of 14 residues. CDR1 is MRHNA, CDR2 SNTAGT, per germline. This CDR3 reads CASSEGTSGRGKFF. The CDR3 DNA sequence: TGTGCCAGCAGTGAAGGGACTAGCGGGAGGGGAAAGTTCTTC.

V gene TRBV30 combines with J gene TRBJ1-2, with D possibly being TRBD1 (6 bases). The germline gives CDR1 GTSNPN, CDR2 SVGIG (reference sequence). Deletions cut 2 bases from V and 4 bases from J, with 14 bases between. This CDR3 contains 14 residues. The CDR3 nucleotides read TGTGCCTGGAGTCGCCCCGGGACACGCTATGGCTACACCTTC. Its translation is CAWSRPGTRYGYTF.

The chain employs TRBV19 and TRBJ2-1; D tentatively reads TRBD1 or TRBD2 (5 bases each). The germline V gene encodes CDR1 LNHDA and CDR2 SQIVND (reference sequence). Trimming stripped 5 bases from V and 5 bases from J, with 10 bases between. The CDR3 sequence is 13 residues long. The CDR3 DNA reads TGTGCCAGTAGTTTAGGGACCCACAATGAGCAGTTCTTC. Translated: CASSLGTHNEQFF. The whole variable domain, remainder taken from reference TRBV19 and TRBJ2-1, is DGGITQSPKYLFRKEGQNVTLSCEQNLNHDAMYWYRQDPGQGLRLIYYSQIVNDFQKGDIAEGYSVSREKKESFPLTVTSAQKNPTAFYLCASSLGTHNEQFFGPGTRLTVL.

The chain recombines TRBV4-2 with TRBJ2-3; 11 bases match TRBD1. Germline loops: CDR1 LGHNA, CDR2 YNFKEQ. The CDR3 totals 15 residues. V lost 4 bases to trimming and J lost 3 bases; unmatched junction nucleotides: 3. CDR3 sequence: CASSPGQGETDTQYF. The CDR3 coding sequence is TGTGCCAGCAGCCCGGGACAGGGGGAGACAGATACGCAGTATTTT.

V is TRBV10-3 and J is TRBJ1-2, with a tentative D call TRBD1 (6 bases). V was clipped by 5 bases and J by 6 bases, with 16 bases between them. Germline V gene sequence: CDR1 ENHRY, CDR2 SYGVKD. This CDR3 contains 14 residues. Here the CDR3 DNA reads TGTGCCATCAGTAGCAGGGGCTCCCTCGATGGCTACACCTTC. Protein product: CAISSRGSLDGYTF.

This clone was picked up one time. V gene TRBV27 combines with J gene TRBJ2-7, with no clear D. The germline V gene has CDR1 MNHEY and CDR2 SMNVEV (reference sequence). The CDR3 sequence is 14 residues long. Trimming removed 7 bases from V and 2 bases from J, with 15 bases in between. DNA for the CDR3: TGTGCCAGCACTAGTTTGGGCAAAACCTACGAGCAGTACTTC. The encoded protein is CASTSLGKTYEQYF.

This sequence joins TRBV10-3 and TRBJ2-5; 8 positions match TRBD2. The CDR3 covers 17 residues. Trimming took 4 bases from V and 1 from J; bases not matched to a gene: 11. Germline CDR1 ENHRY, CDR2 SYGVKD. The CDR3: CAISGGSGLGRQETQYF. As DNA, the CDR3 is TGTGCCATCAGTGGGGGGTCGGGACTAGGACGCCAAGAGACCCAGTACTTC.

The gene calls are TRBV29-1 and TRBJ2-1, with 10 bases fitting TRBD2. Unmatched junction bases numbered 7, after V lost 6 bases and J lost 8 bases. The CDR3 has 13 residues. Germline CDR1 and CDR2: SQVTM and ANQGSEA. CDR3 nucleotides: TGCAGCGTCGAGGGACTAGCGATCGATGAGCAGTTCTTC. Its translation: CSVEGLAIDEQFF.

The genes are TRBV27 and TRBJ1-1; no reliable D call. The V end lost 4 bases, the J end lost 0 bases, and 9 bases lay between the germline ends. The CDR3 consists of 14 residues. CDR1 MNHEY and CDR2 SMNVEV come from the germline V gene (reference sequence). CDR3 in DNA: TGTGCCAGCAGTTACACACGCCTGAACACTGAAGCTTTCTTT. It yields the protein CASSYTRLNTEAFF.

This clone was observed once. J is TRBJ1-3 and V is TRBV28; D is uncertain. V was trimmed by 6 bases and J by 0 bases, leaving 15 bases between them. The CDR3 extends over 16 amino acids. Germline V gene lookup returns CDR1 MDHEN and CDR2 SYDVKM. The CDR3 here is CASSFLAPSSGNTIYF. CDR3 DNA: TGTGCCAGCAGCTTTTTGGCACCAAGCTCTGGAAACACCATATATTTT.

This clone was counted a single time. V is TRBV25-1 and J is TRBJ1-1; the D is unclear. CDR1 is MGHDK, CDR2 SYGVNS, per germline. The CDR3 loop spans 15 amino acids. V gave up 3 bases and J gave up 6 bases, with 17 bases separating them. CDR3 residues: CASSEVSRTRAEAFF. In DNA, the CDR3 is TGTGCCAGCAGTGAGGTGTCTCGGACGAGGGCTGAAGCTTTCTTT.

The rearrangement links TRBV11-3 to TRBJ1-1; 8 bases align to TRBD1. Germline CDR1 SGHNT, CDR2 YENEEA. The CDR3 length is 14 residues. The V and J ends lost 4 bases and 6 bases, in that order; junction bases with no gene match: 7. The CDR3 loop reads CASSSGQGLAEAFF. In DNA form, the CDR3 reads TGTGCCAGCAGCTCCGGACAGGGTTTAGCTGAAGCTTTCTTT.

The chain uses TRBV7-2 and TRBJ1-1; TRBD1 is a possible D gene (6 bases). The CDR3 is made up of 15 amino acids. The V gene lost 3 bases and the J gene lost 2 bases, with 13 bases spanning the gap. Germline V gene sequence: CDR1 SGHTA, CDR2 FQGNSA. This CDR3 is CASSFSGESNTEAFF. The DNA of the CDR3 is TGTGCCAGCAGCTTCTCAGGGGAAAGTAACACTGAAGCTTTCTTT.

V and J are TRBV6-4 and TRBJ1-1; D may be TRBD1 (5 bases). V lost 4 bases, J lost 2 bases, and 14 bases lay in between. In germline, CDR1 is MRHNA, CDR2 SNTAGT. The CDR3 has 15 amino acids. The CDR3 is CASSGIREGNTEAFF. The CDR3 nucleotides read TGTGCCAGCAGTGGAATCAGGGAGGGTAACACTGAAGCTTTCTTT.

The count of this clone is one. This sequence joins TRBV5-1 and TRBJ1-2; 7 bases are a match to TRBD1. Trimming at V came to 7 bases and at J to 1 base, leaving 4 bases not matched to a gene. CDR1 SGHRS and CDR2 YFSETQ come from the germline V gene. This CDR3 region has 13 residues. The CDR3 coding sequence is TGCGCCAGCGGGACAGAGATTAACTATGGCTACACCTTC. This codes for CASGTEINYGYTF.